These 15 T cell receptor beta chains originate from one sample sequenced in a study of regulatory T cells in long-lasting Graves disease. Time point of the sample: newly diagnosed GD, antithyroid drugs for less than 3 months. Making the TCR library involved RNA that had been extracted from PBMCs. The TCR beta library used iRepertoire HTBI primers with Arm-PCR amplification of CDR3. One entry per CDR3 protein results from TCRdb running MiXCR on the multiplex PCR reads. The table has about 500,000 distinct CDR3 sequences, around 15% seen once. These data also featured in a second study, about T cells in Graves' hyperthyroidism and ophthalmopathy.

The sample here was peripheral blood mononuclear cells (PBMCs), taken at new diagnosis, from a patient treated with antithyroid drugs. Receptors originate from a middle-aged man with Graves disease.

This clonotype was seen only a few times. The chain recombines TRBV20-1 with TRBJ1-5; 10 positions match TRBD1. CDR1 and CDR2 (germline): DFQATT, SNEGSKA (reference sequence). This CDR3 spans 16 amino acids. V lost 4 bases, J lost 4 bases, and 10 bases stayed unmatched. This chain's CDR3 is CSATVGGQGINQPQHF. The CDR3 region has the DNA TGCAGTGCTACCGTTGGGGGACAGGGGATTAATCAGCCCCAGCATTTT.

This clonotype was seen many times. The genes are TRBV28 and TRBJ2-1, with D possibly TRBD1 on 6 matching bases. CDR1 is MDHEN, CDR2 SYDVKM, per germline. This CDR3 contains 13 residues. Deletions cut 7 bases from V and 1 base from J, with 8 bases between. CDR3 bases: TGTGCCAGCACGGGACAATCCTACAATGAGCAGTTCTTC. Translation gives CASTGQSYNEQFF.

In this sample, this clonotype turned up a few times. No conserved phenylalanine or tryptophan is present at the end of the CDR3, so a read error is the likely explanation. The genes are TRBV12-3 or TRBV12-4 and TRBJ1-1; D is unclear. This CDR3 is 13 amino acids long. Between the trimmed V and J ends, which lost 3 bases and 2 bases, there was a span of 7 bases. The CDR3, as DNA: TGTGCCAGCAGTTTCCGCGTAAACACTGAAGCTTTCCTT. Its protein is CASSFRVNTEAFL.

In this sample, this clonotype turned up many times. CDR3 protein: CASSRAASGRANEQYF. The CDR3 bases are TGTGCCAGCAGTCGGGCGGCTAGCGGGAGGGCCAACGAGCAGTACTTC. This chain links TRBV28 with TRBJ2-7, with 12 bases aligning to TRBD2. This CDR3 contains 16 residues. The germline V gene encodes CDR1 MDHEN and CDR2 SYDVKM. V was clipped by 5 bases and J by 5 bases; unmatched bases: 10.

This clonotype was picked up many times. The chain joins TRBV18 to TRBJ1-1; TRBD1 is a possible D gene (6 bases). V lost 0 bases, J lost 3 bases, and 11 bases lay in between. Germline V gene lookup returns CDR1 KGHSH and CDR2 LQKENI. CDR3 length: 15 residues. The CDR3 loop is CASSPPWGRDTEAFF. For the CDR3, the DNA is TGTGCCAGCTCACCACCATGGGGGCGGGACACTGAAGCTTTCTTT.

The table lists this clonotype with many counts. The chain uses TRBV30 and TRBJ1-1; 9 bases map to TRBD1. The CDR3 loop spans 15 amino acids. Per germline, CDR1 GTSNPN and CDR2 SVGIG (reference sequence). V shed 2 bases and J 6 bases; nucleotides not matched to a gene: 10. The CDR3 sequence: CAWSLTGQGKAEAFF. The CDR3 nucleotides read TGTGCCTGGAGTCTTACGGGACAGGGAAAGGCTGAAGCTTTCTTT.

Of note for this clonotype: This may arise from a read error, as a much more abundant clone is one base away. This chain connects TRBV7-3 to TRBJ2-7; D unclear. This CDR3 has 14 amino acids. Per the germline V gene, CDR1 is SGHTA and CDR2 is FQGTGA. The CDR3 coding sequence is TGTGCCAACAGCTTAGGTGTTCGGAGCTACGAGCAGTACTTC. Protein product: CANSLGVRSYEQYF.

There are a few counts of this clonotype. The V and J genes are TRBV29-1 and TRBJ1-4; TRBD1 matches at 9 bases. Germline CDR1 SQVTM, CDR2 ANQGSEA. The CDR3 runs 14 residues. V was clipped by 6 bases and J by 0 bases; unmatched bases: 2. The CDR3 sequence is CSVGTGTTNEKLFF. The CDR3 DNA is TGCAGCGTGGGGACAGGGACAACTAATGAAAAACTGTTTTTT.

This clonotype was counted only a few times. A single base separates this from a much larger clone, so it may be a read error. This chain links TRBV13 with TRBJ2-3, with 10 bases that match TRBD2. This CDR3 spans 15 amino acids. CDR1 is PRHDT, CDR2 FYEKMQ, per germline (reference sequence). V dropped 4 bases and J dropped 9; count of bases not matched to a gene: 10. In DNA, the CDR3 is TGTGCCAGCAGCTCACCAGCGGGAGGGGGCCGAACGCAGTATTTT. This sequence encodes CASSSPAGGGRTQYF.

This clonotype was picked up many times. The chain links TRBV10-3 to TRBJ2-2; 7 positions match TRBD2. The CDR3 loop spans 14 amino acids. The germline CDR1 and CDR2 sequences are ENHRY and SYGVKD. V was clipped by 9 bases and J by 0 bases; unmatched bases: 4. In DNA form, the CDR3 reads TGTGCCATGGGGACTACTACGAACACCGGGGAGCTGTTTTTT. This codes for CAMGTTTNTGELFF.

This clonotype was seen at least ten times. CDR3 nucleotide sequence: TGCAGTGCCGTGACTCCCCAAGAGACCCAGTACTTC. Its protein product is CSAVTPQETQYF. The V gene is TRBV20-1, the J gene TRBJ2-5, with no clear D. V was trimmed by 6 bases and J by 1 base, leaving 9 bases between them. The CDR3 length is 12 residues. CDR1 and CDR2 (germline): DFQATT, SNEGSKA (reference sequence).

In this sample, this clonotype turned up a few times. V and J are TRBV6-1 and TRBJ1-6; a weak D match, TRBD1 (5 bases). This CDR3 is 13 amino acids long. Germline V gene lookup returns CDR1 MNHNS and CDR2 SASEGT. Trimming cost V 7 bases and J 9 bases, with 13 bases left between them. DNA of the CDR3: TGTGCCAGCACGGGGCAGGGACGTTCACCCCTCCACTTT. Its translation: CASTGQGRSPLHF.

This clonotype was recorded many times. The chain couples TRBV27 to TRBJ1-2, with 7 positions matching TRBD1. V lost 5 bases to trimming and J lost 4 bases; unmatched junction nucleotides: 4. Per germline, CDR1 MNHEY and CDR2 SMNVEV (reference sequence). The length of the CDR3 is 13 residues. The CDR3 coding sequence is TGTGCCAGCAGTCCGACAGGGACCTATGGCTACACCTTC. Protein: CASSPTGTYGYTF.

This clonotype was picked up many times. This chain connects TRBV11-3 to TRBJ1-3; 9 bases agree with TRBD1. Losses at the gene ends were 5 bases for V and 6 bases for J; bases not matched to a gene: 14. This CDR3 has 17 residues. CDR1 SGHNT and CDR2 YENEEA come from the germline V gene. The CDR3: CASSTPPGQGYENTIYF. CDR3 bases: TGTGCCAGCAGCACCCCGCCGGGACAGGGATACGAAAACACCATATATTTT.

This clonotype was detected many times. In nucleotides, the CDR3 is TGTGCCAGTAGCCCCGACGTGAACACTGAAGCTTTCTTT. Amino acids: CASSPDVNTEAFF. The chain links TRBV9 to TRBJ1-1; D unresolved. Looked up from germline, CDR1 is SGDLS and CDR2 is YYNGEE. V shed 8 bases and J shed 0 bases, with 11 bases lying between them. This CDR3 region has 13 residues.